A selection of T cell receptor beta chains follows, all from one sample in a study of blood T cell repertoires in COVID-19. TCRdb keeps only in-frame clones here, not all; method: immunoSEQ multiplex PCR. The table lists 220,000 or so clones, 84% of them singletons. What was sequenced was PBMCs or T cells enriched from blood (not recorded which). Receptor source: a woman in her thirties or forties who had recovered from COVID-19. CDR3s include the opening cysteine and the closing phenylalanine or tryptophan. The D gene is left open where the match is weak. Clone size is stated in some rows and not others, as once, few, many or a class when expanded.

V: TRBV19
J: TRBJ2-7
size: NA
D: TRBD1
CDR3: CASSRDRGYEQYF
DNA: TGTGCCAGTAGTAGGGACAGGGGGTACGAGCAGTACTTC

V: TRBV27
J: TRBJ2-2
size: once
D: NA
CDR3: CASRRQSTGELFF
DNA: TGTGCCAGCCGGCGACAGTCCACCGGGGAGCTGTTTTTT

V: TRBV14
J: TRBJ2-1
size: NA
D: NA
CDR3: CASSPLAGSNEQFF
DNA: TGTGCCAGCAGCCCCCTCGCAGGGTCCAATGAGCAGTTCTTC

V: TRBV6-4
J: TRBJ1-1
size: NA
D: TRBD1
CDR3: CASRAADRGSTEAFF
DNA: TGTGCCAGCAGAGCCGCGGACAGGGGATCTACTGAAGCTTTCTTT

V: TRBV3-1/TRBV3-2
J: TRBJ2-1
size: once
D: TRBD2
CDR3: CASSQGGSAGEKFF
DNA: TGTGCCAGCAGCCAAGGGGGCTCAGCGGGAGAAAAGTTCTTC

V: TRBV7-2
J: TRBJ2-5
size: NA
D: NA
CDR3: CASSLRGQGITETQYF
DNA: TGTGCCAGCAGCTTACGGGGCCAGGGGATCACGGAGACCCAGTACTTC

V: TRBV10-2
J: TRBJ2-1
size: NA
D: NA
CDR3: CAISTGRSYNEQFF
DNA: TGCGCCATATCGACTGGGAGATCCTACAATGAGCAGTTCTTC

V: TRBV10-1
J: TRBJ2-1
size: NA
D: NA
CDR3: CASSANLGGEQFF
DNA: TGCGCCAGCAGTGCCAACTTAGGAGGGGAGCAGTTCTTC

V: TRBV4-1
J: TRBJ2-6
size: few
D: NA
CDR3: CASSQVGVPGANVLTF
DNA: TGCGCCAGCAGCCAAGTGGGAGTCCCCGGGGCCAACGTCCTGACTTTC

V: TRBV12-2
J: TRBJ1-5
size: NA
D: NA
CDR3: CASPTGYRNQPQHF
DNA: TGTGCAAGTCCCACAGGGTACCGCAATCAGCCCCAGCATTTT

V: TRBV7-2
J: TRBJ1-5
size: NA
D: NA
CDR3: CASSSSDQPQHF
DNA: TGTGCCAGCAGCTCCTCGGATCAGCCCCAGCATTTT

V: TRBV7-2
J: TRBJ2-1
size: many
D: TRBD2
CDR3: CASSLVAGAPNEQFF
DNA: TGTGCCAGCAGCTTAGTTGCGGGAGCCCCCAATGAGCAGTTCTTC

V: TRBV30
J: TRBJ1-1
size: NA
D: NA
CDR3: CAWTLDSHTEAFF
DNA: TGTGCCTGGACCTTGGACAGCCACACTGAAGCTTTCTTT

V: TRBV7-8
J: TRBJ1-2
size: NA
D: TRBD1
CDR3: CASSPVTPTGEGYTF
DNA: TGTGCCAGCAGCCCTGTTACTCCGACAGGGGAAGGCTACACCTTC

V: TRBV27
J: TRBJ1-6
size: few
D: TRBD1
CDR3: CASSTYRGRDSPLHF
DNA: TGTGCCAGCAGTACCTACAGGGGAAGGGATTCACCCCTCCACTTT

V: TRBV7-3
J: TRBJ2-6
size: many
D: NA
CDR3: CASSLGSPGQPGANVLTF
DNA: TGTGCCAGCAGCTTAGGATCCCCAGGCCAACCTGGGGCCAACGTCCTGACTTTC

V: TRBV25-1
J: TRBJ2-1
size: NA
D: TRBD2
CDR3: CASSEQRGEMDNEQFF
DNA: TGTGCCAGCAGTGAACAACGGGGGGAGATGGACAATGAGCAGTTCTTC

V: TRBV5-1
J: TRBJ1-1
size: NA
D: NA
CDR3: CASSRGQGTNTEAFF
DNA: TGCGCCAGCAGCAGGGGACAAGGGACGAACACTGAAGCTTTCTTT

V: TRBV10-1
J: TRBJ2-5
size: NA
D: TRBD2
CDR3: CASSAFAGGQETQYF
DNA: TGCGCCAGCAGCGCTTTTGCGGGGGGTCAAGAGACCCAGTACTTC

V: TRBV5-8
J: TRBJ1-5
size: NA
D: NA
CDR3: CASSRWWGGSNQPQHF
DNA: TGTGCCAGCAGCCGATGGTGGGGGGGCAGCAATCAGCCCCAGCATTTT

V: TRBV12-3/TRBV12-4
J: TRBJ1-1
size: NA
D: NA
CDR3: CASSSRRGGEAFF
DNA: TGTGCCAGCAGTTCCCGTAGGGGGGGTGAAGCTTTCTTT

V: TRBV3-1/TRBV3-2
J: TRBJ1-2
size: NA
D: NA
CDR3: CASSQGEGSLGGYTF
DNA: TGTGCCAGCAGCCAAGGGGAGGGGTCACTGGGGGGCTACACCTTC

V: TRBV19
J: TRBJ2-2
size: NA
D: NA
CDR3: CASSGSVTGELFF
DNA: TGTGCCAGTAGTGGAAGCGTTACCGGAGAGCTGTTTTTT

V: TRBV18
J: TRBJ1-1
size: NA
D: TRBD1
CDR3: CASSPSISPGQKKNTEAFF
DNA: TGTGCCAGCTCACCATCAATTAGTCCGGGACAGAAAAAGAACACTGAAGCTTTCTTT

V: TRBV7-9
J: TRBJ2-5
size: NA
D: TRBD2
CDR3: CASSYRRVSGTILETQYF
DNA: TGTGCCAGCAGCTACCGGCGGGTTAGCGGGACCATCCTGGAGACCCAGTACTTC

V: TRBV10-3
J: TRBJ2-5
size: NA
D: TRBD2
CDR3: CAIREQAGEGAETQYF
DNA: TGTGCCATCAGGGAACAAGCGGGAGAGGGCGCAGAGACCCAGTACTTC

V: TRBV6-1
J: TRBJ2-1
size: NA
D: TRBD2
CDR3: CASSEALAGGRYNEQFF
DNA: TGTGCCAGCAGTGAAGCGCTAGCGGGAGGACGCTACAATGAGCAGTTCTTC

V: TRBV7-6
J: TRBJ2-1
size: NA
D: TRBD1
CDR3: CASSPSAGGEQFF
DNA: TGTGCCAGCAGCCCATCGGCAGGGGGCGAGCAGTTCTTC

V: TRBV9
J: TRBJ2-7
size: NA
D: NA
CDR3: CASSPVGFSYEQYF
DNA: TGTGCCAGCAGCCCGGTTGGTTTCTCCTACGAGCAGTACTTC

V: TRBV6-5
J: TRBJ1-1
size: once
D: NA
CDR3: CASRLNMNTEAFF
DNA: TGTGCCAGCAGGCTGAACATGAACACTGAAGCTTTCTTT

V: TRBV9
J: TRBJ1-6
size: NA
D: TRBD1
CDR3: CASSDSGTVARGSPLHF
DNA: TGTGCCAGCAGCGACTCCGGGACAGTCGCCCGGGGGTCACCCCTCCACTTT

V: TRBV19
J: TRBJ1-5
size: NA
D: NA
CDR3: CASQSSAGKLSNQPQHF
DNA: TGTGCCAGTCAGAGTTCGGCGGGGAAACTAAGCAATCAGCCCCAGCATTTT

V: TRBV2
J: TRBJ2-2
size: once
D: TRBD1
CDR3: CASSGDRALGELFF
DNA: TGTGCCAGCAGTGGGGACAGGGCCCTGGGGGAGCTGTTTTTT

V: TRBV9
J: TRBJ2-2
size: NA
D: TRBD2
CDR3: CASSFRLAGGDTGELFF
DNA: TGTGCCAGCAGCTTTCGACTAGCGGGAGGGGACACCGGGGAGCTGTTTTTT

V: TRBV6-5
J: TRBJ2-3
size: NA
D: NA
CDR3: CASSYQPRSPDTQYF
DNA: TGTGCCAGCAGTTACCAACCCAGGTCCCCAGATACGCAGTATTTT

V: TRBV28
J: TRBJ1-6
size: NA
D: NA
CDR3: CASSSLGGNSPLHF
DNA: TGTGCCAGCAGTTCATTGGGGGGAAATTCACCCCTCCACTTT

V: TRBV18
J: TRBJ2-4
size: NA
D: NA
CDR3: CASSPPGGAKNIQYF
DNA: TGTGCCAGCTCACCACCGGGGGGAGCCAAAAACATTCAGTACTTC

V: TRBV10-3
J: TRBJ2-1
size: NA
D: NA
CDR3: CAISESPGEYNEQFF
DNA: TGTGCCATCAGTGAGTCGCCGGGAGAGTACAATGAGCAGTTCTTC

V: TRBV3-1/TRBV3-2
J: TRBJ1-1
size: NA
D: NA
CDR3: CASSPGGAWGKAFF
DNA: TGTGCCAGCAGCCCGGGGGGGGCCTGGGGAAAAGCTTTCTTT

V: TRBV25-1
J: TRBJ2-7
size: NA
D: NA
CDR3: CASSESETGYEQYF
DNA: TGTGCCAGCAGTGAATCCGAGACAGGCTACGAGCAGTACTTC

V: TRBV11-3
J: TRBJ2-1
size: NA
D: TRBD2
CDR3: CASSLIAGLRNNEQFF
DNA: TGTGCCAGCAGCTTAATAGCGGGACTTCGGAACAATGAGCAGTTCTTC

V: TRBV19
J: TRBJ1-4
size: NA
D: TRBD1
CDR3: CASRDRGLGLNEKLFF
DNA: TGTGCCAGTAGAGACAGGGGCCTAGGCCTTAATGAAAAACTGTTTTTT

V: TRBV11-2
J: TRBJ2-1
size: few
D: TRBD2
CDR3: CASSLARAGGYEQFF
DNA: TGTGCCAGCAGCTTAGCACGAGCGGGAGGTTATGAGCAGTTCTTC

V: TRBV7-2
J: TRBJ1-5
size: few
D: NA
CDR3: CASSLDGGPRQPQHF
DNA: TGTGCCAGCAGCTTAGACGGGGGTCCCCGTCAGCCCCAGCATTTT

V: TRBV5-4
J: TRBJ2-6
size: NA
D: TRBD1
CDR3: CASRDRGKSGANVLTF
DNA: TGTGCCTCCCGGGACAGGGGGAAATCTGGGGCCAACGTCCTGACTTTC

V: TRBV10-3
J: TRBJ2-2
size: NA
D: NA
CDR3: CAISGGTTGELFF
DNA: TGTGCCATCAGTGGCGGGACCACCGGGGAGCTGTTTTTT

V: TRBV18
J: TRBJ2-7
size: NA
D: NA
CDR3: CASSPGVELAYEQYF
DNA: TGTGCCAGCTCACCAGGTGTTGAACTAGCCTACGAGCAGTACTTC

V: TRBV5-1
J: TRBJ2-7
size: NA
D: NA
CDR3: CASSLGLAYSYEQYF
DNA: TGCGCCAGCAGCTTGGGGCTAGCCTACTCCTACGAGCAGTACTTC

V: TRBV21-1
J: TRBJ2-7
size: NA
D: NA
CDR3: CASSIALPTSGVHEQYF
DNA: TGTGCCAGCAGCATAGCGTTACCTACTAGCGGGGTACACGAGCAGTACTTC

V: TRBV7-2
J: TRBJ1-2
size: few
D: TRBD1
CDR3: CASSLRQGGVDYGYTF
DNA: TGTGCCAGCAGCTTAAGACAGGGGGGTGTAGACTATGGCTACACCTTC

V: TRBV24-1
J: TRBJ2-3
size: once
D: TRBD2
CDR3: CATSEARTSARTDTQYF
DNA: TGTGCCACCAGTGAGGCAAGGACTAGCGCGCGCACAGATACGCAGTATTTT

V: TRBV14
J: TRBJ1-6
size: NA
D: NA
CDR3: CASSQTRANSPLHF
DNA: TGTGCCAGCAGCCAAACTCGAGCGAATTCACCCCTCCACTTT

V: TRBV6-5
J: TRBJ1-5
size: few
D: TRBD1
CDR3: CASRQSQGRQPQHF
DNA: TGTGCCAGCAGGCAATCACAGGGGCGCCAGCCCCAGCATTTT

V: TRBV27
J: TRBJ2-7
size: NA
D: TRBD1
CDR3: CASSYSRGPVIREQYF
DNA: TGTGCCAGCAGTTATTCCAGGGGGCCGGTTATTAGGGAGCAGTACTTC

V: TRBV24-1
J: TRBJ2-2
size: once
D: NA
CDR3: CATSFRGGELFF
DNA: TGTGCCACCAGTTTTAGAGGCGGGGAGCTGTTTTTT